This T cell receptor beta chain was sequenced for a study of control samples from healthy donors and cancer patients. The germline V gene encodes CDR1 SGHNT and CDR2 YENEEA. Germline trimming cut 5 bases from V and 6 bases from J; bases unmatched to any gene: 6. CDR3 length: 13 residues. TCRdb keeps only in-frame clones here, not all; method: immunoSEQ multiplex PCR. The data hold 95,000 to 150,000 clones, with about nine tenths observed a single time. This clonotype was sampled from a man aged 40-49 years in good health. The rearrangement joins TRBV11-3 to TRBJ1-1; 7 bases line up with TRBD1. Sequencing used blood. CDR3 DNA sequence: TGTGCCAGCAGCCGAGGACAGGATGCTGAAGCTTTCTTT. Encoded protein: CASSRGQDAEAFF.